Detailed here is one T cell receptor (beta chain). Its antigen is still unknown. This specimen comes from a study of beta chain features in type 1 diabetes. Whole-study findings and limits: Whether HLA type affects TCRB rearrangement stayed undetermined in the present work. Cells carrying high TCR expression could end up over-represented when cDNA is sequenced. TCRB CDR3s from Type 1 diabetes patients were moderately but significantly shorter in all four CD4+ subsets.

Markers CD45RO/CCR7/CD25/CD127/CD95/CD27 served to sort CD4+ naive, central memory, regulatory and stem cell-like memory cells. Trimming took 7 bases from V and 2 from J, leaving 10 bases between them. This CDR3 comprises 13 residues. Germline lookup yields CDR1 SNHLY and CDR2 FYNNEI. cDNA synthesis used the whole RNA isolate, giving expressed TCRB sequences. Repertoires were generated with immunoSEQ multiplex PCR, while TCRdb's copy carries only in-frame clones and drops some. The data hold about 930,000 clones, with 15% to 20% observed a single time. Sequenced: naive CD4+ T cells from blood. The rearrangement uses TRBV2 and TRBJ2-3; D remains unclear. The source is a woman under 30 in good health. CDR3 nucleotides: TGTGCCAGCAATAGATATGTCACAGATACGCAGTATTTT. It specifies CASNRYVTDTQYF.